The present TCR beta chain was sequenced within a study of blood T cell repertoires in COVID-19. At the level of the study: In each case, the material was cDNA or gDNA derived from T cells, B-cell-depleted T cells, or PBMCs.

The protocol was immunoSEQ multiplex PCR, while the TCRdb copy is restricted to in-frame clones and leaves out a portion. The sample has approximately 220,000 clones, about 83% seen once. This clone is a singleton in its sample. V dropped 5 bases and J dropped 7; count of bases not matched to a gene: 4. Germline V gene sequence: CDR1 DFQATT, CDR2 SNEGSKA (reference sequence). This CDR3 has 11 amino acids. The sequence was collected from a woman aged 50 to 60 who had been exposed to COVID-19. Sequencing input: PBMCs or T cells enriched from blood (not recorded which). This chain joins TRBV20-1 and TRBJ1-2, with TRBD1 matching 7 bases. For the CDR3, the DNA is TGCAGTGCTTACAGGGGAAGTGGCTACACCTTC. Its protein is CSAYRGSGYTF.